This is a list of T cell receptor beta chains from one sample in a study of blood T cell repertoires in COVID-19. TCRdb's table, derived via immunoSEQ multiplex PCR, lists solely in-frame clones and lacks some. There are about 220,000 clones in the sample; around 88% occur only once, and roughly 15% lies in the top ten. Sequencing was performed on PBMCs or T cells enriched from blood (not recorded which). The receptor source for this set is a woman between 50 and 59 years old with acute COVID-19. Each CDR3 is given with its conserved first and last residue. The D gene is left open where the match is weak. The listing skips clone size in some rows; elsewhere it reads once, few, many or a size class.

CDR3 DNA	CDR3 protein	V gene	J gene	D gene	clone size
TGTGCCAGCAGCTCGCTAAGTGGAGGCAATGAGCAGTTCTTC	CASSSLSGGNEQFF	TRBV6-5	TRBJ2-1	-	-
TGTGCCAGCTCACCCCGGGACACAAACTCCTACGAGCAGTACTTC	CASSPRDTNSYEQYF	TRBV18	TRBJ2-7	-	once
TGTGCCAGCAGCACCCTTCGGGAACAGGGGGTCTTTGGGGCCAACGTCCTGACTTTC	CASSTLREQGVFGANVLTF	TRBV7-2	TRBJ2-6	TRBD1	-
TGCAGCGTAAAAAAGGGGAACAGGGATGATACGCAGTATTTT	CSVKKGNRDDTQYF	TRBV29-1	TRBJ2-3	-	-
TGTGCCAGCAGACTAGCGGGAGAGGTGACAGATACGCAGTATTTT	CASRLAGEVTDTQYF	TRBV4-2	TRBJ2-3	TRBD2	once
TGCAGTGGCGGGGCTTATGGCTACACCTTC	CSGGAYGYTF	TRBV20-1	TRBJ1-2	-	-
TGTGCCAGCAGGGGACTAGCGGGAACCTACGAGCAGTACTTC	CASRGLAGTYEQYF	TRBV6-5	TRBJ2-7	TRBD2	-
TGTGCCAGCAGCCTAGGGACAGTATGGGAGCAGTACTTC	CASSLGTVWEQYF	TRBV7-9	TRBJ2-7	TRBD1	-
TGTGCCAGCAGCTCACTAGCGGGAGGGCCAACCGAGCAGTACTTC	CASSSLAGGPTEQYF	TRBV7-2	TRBJ2-7	TRBD2	-
TGTGCCAGCTCACCACCGGGACAGGACTTATACGAGCAGTACTTC	CASSPPGQDLYEQYF	TRBV18	TRBJ2-7	TRBD1	-
TGTGCCAGCAGCCGCGGACAACTTAATGAAAAACTGTTTTTT	CASSRGQLNEKLFF	TRBV7-9	TRBJ1-4	-	-
TGTGCCAGCAGAATTACAGGGGCCAACGAGCAGTACTTC	CASRITGANEQYF	TRBV27	TRBJ2-7	TRBD1	-
TGTGCCAGCAGCACGACAGGGTACTCCAGGCAGCCCCAGCATTTT	CASSTTGYSRQPQHF	TRBV28	TRBJ1-5	TRBD1	once
TGTGCCAGCAGTTCTCCGGGACAGGGGGCGAGGCACGAGCAGTACTTC	CASSSPGQGARHEQYF	TRBV28	TRBJ2-7	TRBD1	-
TGTGCCAGCAGCTTGGGAGGGGACACCTACGAGCAGTACTTC	CASSLGGDTYEQYF	TRBV5-6	TRBJ2-7	-	-
TGCGCCAGCAGCTTGTCTAGGACGGGGAGGGAGCAGTTCTTC	CASSLSRTGREQFF	TRBV5-1	TRBJ2-1	-	-
TGTGCCAGCACCCGAACGGGCTATGGCTACACCTTC	CASTRTGYGYTF	TRBV2	TRBJ1-2	-	-
TGTGCCAGTAGTGCGTTTGGCGGGAGTCATAGGTTCTTC	CASSAFGGSHRFF	TRBV19	TRBJ2-1	TRBD2	-
TGCGCCAGCAGCTTGGGGCAGGCGTCCTACGAGCAGTACTTC	CASSLGQASYEQYF	TRBV5-1	TRBJ2-7	-	-
TGTGCCAGCTGCGCGCTAGCGGGAGAGACCTCCTACAATGAGCAGTTCTTC	CASCALAGETSYNEQFF	TRBV7-9	TRBJ2-1	TRBD2	-
TGTGCCAGCCCCTTAAGACTAGCGGGAGGCCCTAGCACAGATACGCAGTATTTT	CASPLRLAGGPSTDTQYF	TRBV7-9	TRBJ2-3	TRBD2	-
TGCAGCGTTGAAGATGTTGGGGGCCAGGCGGTCGATGAGCAGTTCTTC	CSVEDVGGQAVDEQFF	TRBV29-1	TRBJ2-1	-	-
TGTGCCAGTAGCCCCGGGACTGCAGAGCAGTTCTTC	CASSPGTAEQFF	TRBV19	TRBJ2-1	-	few
TGTGCCAGCAGTGCGCCTAGCGGGAACCAAGAGACCCAGTACTTC	CASSAPSGNQETQYF	TRBV6-4	TRBJ2-5	TRBD2	-
TGCGCCAGCAGGACGGGACAGGATAACACCGGGGAGCTGTTTTTT	CASRTGQDNTGELFF	TRBV5-1	TRBJ2-2	TRBD1	-
TGTGCCAGCAGCGACTCCGGGACTAGCGGCTACGAGCAGTACTTC	CASSDSGTSGYEQYF	TRBV11-1	TRBJ2-7	TRBD2	-
TGCAGCGTTGAACGGCAGGGGTCGTTATCTTACACCTTC	CSVERQGSLSYTF	TRBV29-1	TRBJ1-2	-	-
TGCGCCAGCAGCCAAGAATGGACTAGCGGGAACACAGATACGCAGTATTTT	CASSQEWTSGNTDTQYF	TRBV4-1	TRBJ2-3	TRBD2	-
TGTGCCAGCAGCAAACAGGGGGTCGAGCAGTACTTC	CASSKQGVEQYF	TRBV7-9	TRBJ2-7	TRBD1	-
TGTGCCAGCAGTGAATGGACTAGCGGACTGTACAATGAGCAGTTCTTC	CASSEWTSGLYNEQFF	TRBV2	TRBJ2-1	TRBD2	many
TGTGCCAGCTCACTGCAGGAGGTCCGGGCTAATGAAAAACTGTTTTTT	CASSLQEVRANEKLFF	TRBV18	TRBJ1-4	-	-
TGTGCCAGCAGTGAAATTTTCAGGGGCTACGAGCAGTACTTC	CASSEIFRGYEQYF	TRBV2	TRBJ2-7	-	-
TGTGCCGGACGGGACAGCGGCGAGCAGTACTTC	CAGRDSGEQYF	TRBV2	TRBJ2-7	TRBD1	-
TGTGCCAGCAGCCCGAAGGACAGGGGGTATGGAAACACCATATATTTT	CASSPKDRGYGNTIYF	TRBV7-9	TRBJ1-3	TRBD1	many
TGTGCCAGCAGCCAAGACGCAACAGGGACCTATGGCTACACCTTC	CASSQDATGTYGYTF	TRBV3-1/TRBV3-2	TRBJ1-2	-	-
TGTGCCAGCAGCCAGACCCCGGGGACAGGGGGCTACAATGAGCAGTTCTTC	CASSQTPGTGGYNEQFF	TRBV4-2	TRBJ2-1	TRBD1	-
TGTGCCAGCAGCTTCGGGGGGCGCGGAGGCTACACCTTC	CASSFGGRGGYTF	TRBV7-9	TRBJ1-2	-	-
TGTGCCAGCAGCTCCGGACAGGGGGCAACCGGGGAGCTGTTTTTT	CASSSGQGATGELFF	TRBV28	TRBJ2-2	TRBD1	-
TGCGCCAGCCCCTGGGAGTCGGATGAGCAGTTCTTC	CASPWESDEQFF	TRBV23-1	TRBJ2-1	-	-
TGTGCCAGCAAGGGACTAGCGGTTGTGAGCACAGATACGCAGTATTTT	CASKGLAVVSTDTQYF	TRBV6-4	TRBJ2-3	TRBD2	-
TGCAGCGTTGAGGTGCCGAGGACTAGCAAAAACATTCAGTACTTC	CSVEVPRTSKNIQYF	TRBV29-1	TRBJ2-4	TRBD2	-
TGCAGTGCTAGTGATCTAGGGGTTGAGCAGTTCTTC	CSASDLGVEQFF	TRBV20-1	TRBJ2-1	-	-
TGTGCCAGCAGCTTGGTAACAGGGAACACCGGGGAGCCGTTTTTT	CASSLVTGNTGEPFF	TRBV7-9	TRBJ2-2	-	-
TGTGCCAGCAGTTCCAGACTCGGGATCCTCTCTGGAAACACCATATATTTT	CASSSRLGILSGNTIYF	TRBV28	TRBJ1-3	-	few
TGTGCCAGCAGCGACTCCCGGGACTACATGCCCTACGAGCAGTACTTC	CASSDSRDYMPYEQYF	TRBV4-2	TRBJ2-7	TRBD2	few
TGTGCCAGCGGGGACATATATGGCACAGATACGCAGTATTTT	CASGDIYGTDTQYF	TRBV2	TRBJ2-3	-	-
TGTGCCAGCACCTTAACTGGGGGGACCTACTATGGCTACACCTTC	CASTLTGGTYYGYTF	TRBV6-5	TRBJ1-2	-	-
TGTGCCAGCAGCGTAGGGACTAGCTACGCAGATACGCAGTATTTT	CASSVGTSYADTQYF	TRBV9	TRBJ2-3	TRBD2	-
TGCAGCGTAGGGACATTGAACACTGAAGCTTTCTTT	CSVGTLNTEAFF	TRBV29-1	TRBJ1-1	-	-
TGCGCCAGCAGCGTGGATTTCTACCCCGGCACAGATACGCAGTATTTT	CASSVDFYPGTDTQYF	TRBV5-1	TRBJ2-3	-	-
TGTGCCAGCAGCGTAGGGGCAGCAGCTAACTATGGCTACACCTTC	CASSVGAAANYGYTF	TRBV9	TRBJ1-2	-	-
TGTGCCGGGGCTAGTTGGCAGGTCACCTACGAGCAGTACTTC	CAGASWQVTYEQYF	TRBV28	TRBJ2-7	-	-
TGCGCCAGTCGGGACAGGCCTTACAATGAGCAGTTCTTC	CASRDRPYNEQFF	TRBV10-1	TRBJ2-1	TRBD1	-
TGTGCCTGGAGGGGCGGGAGTAATAGAGGCTCCTACAATGAGCAGTTCTTC	CAWRGGSNRGSYNEQFF	TRBV30	TRBJ2-1	TRBD2	once
TGTGCCAGCTCACCACCGACCGGGACAGGGGTTAATGAGCAGTTCTTC	CASSPPTGTGVNEQFF	TRBV18	TRBJ2-1	TRBD1	once
TGTGCCAGCAGCCAGCAGGGACAGGCCGGCTATGGCTACACCTTC	CASSQQGQAGYGYTF	TRBV7-8	TRBJ1-2	TRBD1	-
TGCGCCAGCAGCTTGGAGTCCGCTAGATCGGAGACCCAGTACTTC	CASSLESARSETQYF	TRBV5-1	TRBJ2-5	-	-
TGTGCCAGCAGTACTAGCGGGAGTGGCGGGGCCAACGTCCTGACTTTC	CASSTSGSGGANVLTF	TRBV2	TRBJ2-6	TRBD2	-